The TCR beta chain under discussion was sequenced for a study of T-cell reconstitution after alpha-beta-depleted transplantation in children. This clonotype showed up many times. The antigen is unknown. Study-level findings and limits: Hyperexpanded clones declined; after one year, newly produced T cells mostly supplied diversity.

Preparation of the TCRbeta library was carried out with unique molecular identifiers. TCRdb reanalysed the PCR reads using MiXCR and keeps one entry per CDR3 protein. The sample consists of roughly 100,000 distinct CDR3 sequences, approximately 6% of them appearing once. The ends lost 2 bases at V and 7 bases at J; junction bases unmatched: 18. In germline, CDR1 is MNHEY, CDR2 SVGAGI. The CDR3 contains 19 residues. This sequence originates from a female patient aged 2-9 years who had a stem cell transplant for Fanconi anemia, so the T cells may come from the graft donor. The chain uses TRBV6-5 and TRBJ2-1, with 9 bases fitting TRBD1. The sequenced sample was PBMCs, mostly from graft donor cells, obtained 60 days after TCRalphabeta/CD19-depleted stem cell transplant. The CDR3 here is CASSYTRGRGQGNRNEQFF. DNA of the CDR3: TGTGCCAGCAGTTACACCCGCGGCCGGGGACAGGGTAATAGAAATGAGCAGTTCTTC.